This TCR beta chain was identified in a study of shared clonotypes between healthy human individuals (dated by TCRdb to the early 2020s). In the study overall: The cohort included three men and a couple of women between 18 and 49 years of age. To estimate repertoire size and how much clonotypes are shared between individuals, the study performed deep sequencing of blood TCR repertoires from about 5 healthy adults. For each donor, three plates each were used for CD4 naive and CD4 memory, two plates were used for CD8 naive, and one plate was used for CD8 memory. To increase sequencing depth and limit assay-specific biases, different laboratories used diverse techniques to prepare libraries and sequence TCR repertoires. Leukapheresis yielded between about 0.94 and 8.9 billion PBMCs per donor.

With regard to this clone: Its antigen is currently not known. No much larger clonotype is one base removed from it; base qualities were not supplied.

Donors were healthy HIV-negative adults with no recently reported acute infections or vaccinations. Every donor was a Caucasian adult living in Nashville, Tennessee, USA. CD4+ T cells were enriched by magnetic negative selection, after which naive cells were positively selected on CD45RA and the negative fraction was taken as the memory subset. Blood was obtained by leukapheresis, after which PBMCs were separated by Ficoll-Histopaque density gradient centrifugation and cryopreserved in liquid nitrogen vapor phase. Analytical flow cytometry was used to check the purity and quantity of every magnetically sorted T cell population. Genomic DNA was isolated from each sorted fraction and quantified by UV absorbance on a Nanodrop 2000c. Using the deep immunoSEQ assay, multiplex PCR amplified TCR CDR3 regions from genomic DNA. Extracted genomic DNA from each cell subset was spread evenly across all wells of several immunoSEQ 96-well plates, with each plate serving as a replicate. For sorted subsets, 200 to 250 ng genomic DNA, equal to tens of thousands of T cell genomes, was loaded into each replicate PCR. Purified libraries were quantified with a Qubit 3.0 fluorometer, sized on a Bioanalyzer 2100, and re-quantified with the KAPA Library Quantification kit. Every immunoSEQ 96-well plate was sequenced on a separate single-read 150-cycle Illumina NextSeq 550 flow cell. In the paper's pipeline: The immunoSEQ output contained only junctional sequences without quality scores, so filtering could not match that applied to full-length reads. Sequences were annotated with PyIR, a Python wrapper for IgBLAST v1.9, and V/J genes and CDR3 were assigned using IMGT germline references. Reads were removed for weak V/J assignments (E-value above 1e-6), missing CDR3, stop codons, out-of-frame junctions, or ambiguous translated residues. A V3J clonotype was defined by an identical inferred V gene, J gene, and CDR3 amino acid sequence. To compute the percentage overlap between repertoires, the number of shared unique clonotypes was divided by the size of the smaller repertoire. Three approaches were used to assess repertoire richness: RTK rarefaction, the Chao1 estimator, and Recon v2.1 estimates of unobserved clonotypes. OLGA was used to compute generation probabilities for all TCRbeta clonotypes that the gDNA method yielded from a few donors. TCRdb took this table from immuneACCESS and kept in-frame rearrangements with V and J called. Such tables lack part of the clones; where checked against another copy, unresolved V genes explain under half of the gap, and the rest is unexplained. That table furnishes V, J and clone size, whereas the DNA furnished D and trimming. The sample records about 2.3 million clones, more than 85% of which are singletons. Jointly, the top ten make up about 0.39% of the sample.

General findings and caveats noted by the study authors: Naive subsets generally had larger estimated clonotype richness than memory subsets. Only blood was sampled, and tissue TCR repertoires likely differ from those in blood. Rarefaction of sorted-subset datasets indicated incomplete sequencing despite the large sequencing depth. Pairwise subsampling led to the expectation that sequencing depth would affect the degree of clonotype sharing among donors. Across a few donors, 4.5% to 6.5% of naive CD4, approximately 3.5% of naive CD8, about 2% of memory CD4, and 0.4% of memory CD8 clonotypes were shared. Compared with non-shared clonotypes, clonotypes shared by all four sorted-subset donors had higher generation probabilities. Because the study included a small number of donors, the genetic and exposure-history diversity represented was limited.

According to the germline V gene, CDR1 reads MDHEN and CDR2 reads SYDVKM. Here V drops 10 bases and J drops 3 bases, and the junction holds 2 bases not matched to any gene. The CDR3 measures 11 amino acids from cysteine to phenylalanine. Only the CDR3 portion is preserved as DNA: 33 bases, with reading frame beginning at the first base. The sample was naive CD4+ T cells from PBMCs. The cell subset or site label on this specimen signifies: CD45RA+ positively selected. The receptor was isolated from a man younger than 30 in good health. Some clones in this sample may be carry-over from other donors' samples. The chain is assembled from TRBV28 and TRBJ2-7; 8 bases in the middle match TRBD1. The nucleotide sequence is TGTGCCACCGACAGGGGCTACGAGCAGTACTTC. It codes for CATDRGYEQYF. Reference TRBV28 and TRBJ2-7 proteins supply the regions before and after the CDR3; the full variable domain is: DVKVTQSSRYLVKRTGEKVFLECVQDMDHENMFWYRQDPGLGLRLIYFSYDVKMKEKGDIPEGYSVSREKKERFSLILESASTNQTSMYLCATDRGYEQYFGPGTRLTVT.